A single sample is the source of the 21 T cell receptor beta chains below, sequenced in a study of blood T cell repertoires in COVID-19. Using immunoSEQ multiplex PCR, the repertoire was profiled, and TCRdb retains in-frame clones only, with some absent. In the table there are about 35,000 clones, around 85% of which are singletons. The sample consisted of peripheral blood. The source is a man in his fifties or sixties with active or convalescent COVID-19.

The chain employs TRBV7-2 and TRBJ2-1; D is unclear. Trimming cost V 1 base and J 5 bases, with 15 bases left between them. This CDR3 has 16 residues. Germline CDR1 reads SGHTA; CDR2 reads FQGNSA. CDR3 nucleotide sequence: TGTGCCAGCAGCTTAGTGATCCAGGCGACCAACAATGAGCAGTTCTTC. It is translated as CASSLVIQATNNEQFF. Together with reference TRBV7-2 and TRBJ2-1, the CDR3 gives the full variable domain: GAGVSQSPSNKVTEKGKDVELRCDPISGHTALYWYRQSLGQGLEFLIYFQGNSAPDKSGLPSDRFSAERTGGSVSTLTIQRTQQEDSAVYLCASSLVIQATNNEQFFGPGTRLTVL.

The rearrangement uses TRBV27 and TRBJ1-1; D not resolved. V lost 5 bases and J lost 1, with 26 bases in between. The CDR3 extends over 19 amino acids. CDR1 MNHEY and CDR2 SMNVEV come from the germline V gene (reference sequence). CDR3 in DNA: TGTGCCAGCAGTCCATCGCTTTCTCAGGCGGGTCGGGGGAACACTGAAGCTTTCTTT. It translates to CASSPSLSQAGRGNTEAFF.

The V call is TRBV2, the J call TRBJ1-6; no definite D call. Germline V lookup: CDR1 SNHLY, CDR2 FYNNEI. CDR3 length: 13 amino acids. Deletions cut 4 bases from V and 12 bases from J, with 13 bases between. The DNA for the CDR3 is TGTGCCAGCAGTGGATCGTTGGGCTTACCCCTCCACTTT. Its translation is CASSGSLGLPLHF.

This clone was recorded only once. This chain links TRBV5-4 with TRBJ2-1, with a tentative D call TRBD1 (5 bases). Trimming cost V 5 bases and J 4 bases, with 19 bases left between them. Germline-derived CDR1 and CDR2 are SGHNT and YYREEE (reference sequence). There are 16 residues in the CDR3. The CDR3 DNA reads TGTGCCAGCAGTCTGAGCTCTTCAGGGCGTTACAATGAGCAGTTCTTC. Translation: CASSLSSSGRYNEQFF.

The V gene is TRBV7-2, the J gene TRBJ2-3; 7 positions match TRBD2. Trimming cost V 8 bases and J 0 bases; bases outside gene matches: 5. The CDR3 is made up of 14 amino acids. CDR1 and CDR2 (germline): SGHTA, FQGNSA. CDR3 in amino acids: CASQQRGSTDTQYF. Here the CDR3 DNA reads TGTGCCAGCCAACAGCGGGGAAGCACAGATACGCAGTATTTT. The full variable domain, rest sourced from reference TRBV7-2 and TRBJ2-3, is GAGVSQSPSNKVTEKGKDVELRCDPISGHTALYWYRQSLGQGLEFLIYFQGNSAPDKSGLPSDRFSAERTGGSVSTLTIQRTQQEDSAVYLCASQQRGSTDTQYFGPGTRLTVL.

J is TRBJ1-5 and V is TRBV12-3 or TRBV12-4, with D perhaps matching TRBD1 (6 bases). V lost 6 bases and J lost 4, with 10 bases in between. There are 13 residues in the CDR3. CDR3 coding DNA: TGTGCCAGCAGAGGACAGATAAATCAGCCCCAGCATTTT. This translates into CASRGQINQPQHF.

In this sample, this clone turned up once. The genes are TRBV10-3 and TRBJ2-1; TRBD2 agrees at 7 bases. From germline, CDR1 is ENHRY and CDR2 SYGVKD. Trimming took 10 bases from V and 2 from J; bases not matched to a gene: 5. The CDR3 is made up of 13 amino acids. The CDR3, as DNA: TGTGCCACTGGGGGGGTGACCTACAATGAGCAGTTCTTC. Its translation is CATGGVTYNEQFF.

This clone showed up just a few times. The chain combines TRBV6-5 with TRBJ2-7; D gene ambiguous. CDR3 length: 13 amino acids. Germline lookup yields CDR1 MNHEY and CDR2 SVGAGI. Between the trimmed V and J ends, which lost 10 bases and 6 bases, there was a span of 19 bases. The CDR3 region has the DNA TGTGCCACCCTGGCCCCTATCGAGCGCGAGCAGTACGTC. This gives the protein CATLAPIEREQYV.

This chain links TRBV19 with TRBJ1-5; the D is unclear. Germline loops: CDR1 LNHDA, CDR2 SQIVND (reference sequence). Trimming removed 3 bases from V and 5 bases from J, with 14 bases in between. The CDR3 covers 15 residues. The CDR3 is CASSMAASQDQPQHF. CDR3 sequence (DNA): TGTGCCAGTAGTATGGCGGCCTCACAAGATCAGCCCCAGCATTTT.

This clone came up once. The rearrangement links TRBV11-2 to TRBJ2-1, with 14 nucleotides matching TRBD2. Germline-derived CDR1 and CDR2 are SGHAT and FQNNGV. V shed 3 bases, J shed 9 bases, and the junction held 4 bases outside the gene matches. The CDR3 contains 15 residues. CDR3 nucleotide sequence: TGTGCCAGCAGCTTTGGGACTAGCGGGAGAGGTGAGCAGTTCTTC. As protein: CASSFGTSGRGEQFF.

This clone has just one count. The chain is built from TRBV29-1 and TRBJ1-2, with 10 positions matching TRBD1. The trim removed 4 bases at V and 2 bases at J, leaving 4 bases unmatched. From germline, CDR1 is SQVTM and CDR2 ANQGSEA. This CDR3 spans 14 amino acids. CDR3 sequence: CSVAGQGINYGYTF. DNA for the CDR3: TGCAGCGTTGCGGGACAGGGGATAAACTATGGCTACACCTTC.

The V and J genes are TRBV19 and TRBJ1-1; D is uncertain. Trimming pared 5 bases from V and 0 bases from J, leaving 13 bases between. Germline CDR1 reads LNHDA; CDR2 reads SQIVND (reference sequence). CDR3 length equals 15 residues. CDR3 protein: CASSLSGLMNTEAFF. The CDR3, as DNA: TGTGCCAGTAGTCTATCCGGACTCATGAACACTGAAGCTTTCTTT.

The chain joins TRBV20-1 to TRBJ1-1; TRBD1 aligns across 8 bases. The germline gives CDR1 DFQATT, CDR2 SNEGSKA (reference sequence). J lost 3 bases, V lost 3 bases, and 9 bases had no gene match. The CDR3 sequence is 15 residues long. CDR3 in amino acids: CSASFRGPWDTEAFF. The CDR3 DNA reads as TGCAGTGCTAGTTTCAGGGGGCCTTGGGACACTGAAGCTTTCTTT.

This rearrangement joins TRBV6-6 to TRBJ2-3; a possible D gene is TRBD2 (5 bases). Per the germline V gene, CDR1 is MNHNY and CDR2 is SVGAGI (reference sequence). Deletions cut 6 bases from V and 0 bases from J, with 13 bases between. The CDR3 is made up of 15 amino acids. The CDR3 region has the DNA TGTGCCAGCAGGCCCTTAGCGTCTAGCACAGATACGCAGTATTTT. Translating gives CASRPLASSTDTQYF.

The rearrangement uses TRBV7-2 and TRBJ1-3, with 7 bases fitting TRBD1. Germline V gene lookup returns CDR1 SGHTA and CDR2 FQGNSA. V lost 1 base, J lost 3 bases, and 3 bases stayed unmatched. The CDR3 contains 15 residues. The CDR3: CASSLVGTDGNTIYF. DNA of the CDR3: TGTGCCAGCAGCTTAGTCGGGACAGATGGAAACACCATATATTTT.

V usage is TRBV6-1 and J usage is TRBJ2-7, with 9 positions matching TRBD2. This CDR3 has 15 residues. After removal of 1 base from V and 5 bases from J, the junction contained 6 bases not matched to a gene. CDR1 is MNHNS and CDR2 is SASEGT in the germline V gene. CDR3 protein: CASSEGPGLANEQYV. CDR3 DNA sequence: TGTGCCAGCAGTGAAGGGCCGGGACTAGCCAACGAGCAGTACGTC.

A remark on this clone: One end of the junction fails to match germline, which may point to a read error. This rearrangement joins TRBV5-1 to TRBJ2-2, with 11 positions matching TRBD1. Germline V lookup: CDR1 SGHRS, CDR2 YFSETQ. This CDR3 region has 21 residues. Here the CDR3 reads CASSHGPGQGVPSVNIGELFF. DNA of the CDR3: TGCGCCAGCAGCCACGGTCCGGGACAGGGGGTTCCTAGCGTGAACATCGGGGAGCTGTTTTTT.

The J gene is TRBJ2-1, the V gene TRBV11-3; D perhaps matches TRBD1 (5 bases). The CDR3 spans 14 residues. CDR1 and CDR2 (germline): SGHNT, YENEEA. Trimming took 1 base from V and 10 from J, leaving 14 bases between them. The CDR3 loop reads CASSLGQGSREQFF. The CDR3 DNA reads TGTGCCAGCAGCTTAGGGCAGGGTTCGCGAGAGCAGTTCTTC.

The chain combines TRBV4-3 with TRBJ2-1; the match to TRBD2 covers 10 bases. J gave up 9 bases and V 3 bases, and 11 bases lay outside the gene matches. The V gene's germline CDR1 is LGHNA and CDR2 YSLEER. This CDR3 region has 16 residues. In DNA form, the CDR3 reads TGCGCCAGCAGCCACCCGGGACTAGCGTTTCCCTCTGAGCAGTTCTTC. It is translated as CASSHPGLAFPSEQFF.

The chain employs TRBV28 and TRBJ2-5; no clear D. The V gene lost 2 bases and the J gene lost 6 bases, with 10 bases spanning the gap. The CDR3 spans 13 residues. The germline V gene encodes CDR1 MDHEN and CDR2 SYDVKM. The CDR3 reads CASSLASFQTQYF. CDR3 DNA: TGTGCCAGCAGTTTAGCTAGTTTCCAGACCCAGTACTTC.

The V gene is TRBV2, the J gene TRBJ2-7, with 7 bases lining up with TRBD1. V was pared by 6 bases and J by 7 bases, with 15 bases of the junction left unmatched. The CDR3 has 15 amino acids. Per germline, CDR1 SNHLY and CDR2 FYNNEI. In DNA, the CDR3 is TGTGCCAGCAGGGAATTGACGGCAGGGGGTTGGGAGCAGTACGTC. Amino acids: CASRELTAGGWEQYV.